Sequencing of this T cell receptor (beta chain) was carried out in a study of blood T cell repertoires in COVID-19. Participants came from about two dozen US areas, aged about 18 to 95 years. Two negative PCRs, clearance, or symptom resolution characterized the recovered Cohort 3 donors. Clones were read by immunoSEQ multiplex PCR, and TCRdb kept only the in-frame ones, dropping some. The table records over 120,000 clones, 75% to 80% of them present only once. This CDR3 region has 17 residues. V shed 0 bases and J 11 bases; nucleotides not matched to a gene: 18. In germline, CDR1 is SGDLS, CDR2 YYNGEE.

Sequencing was done on a sample of PBMCs or T cells enriched from blood (not recorded which). The source of this sequence is a woman between 50 and 59 years old who had recovered from COVID-19. This chain uses TRBV9 with TRBJ1-2; 8 bases match TRBD1. The CDR3 coding sequence is TGTGCCAGCAGCGTAGCAGGGGGCGGAGATCCTTTAAGTCGATACACCTTC. Amino acid sequence: CASSVAGGGDPLSRYTF.